These 18 T cell receptor beta chains originate from one sample sequenced in a study of blood T cells in healthy people across ages. A second PCR of 7 to 11 cycles used a sample-barcoded 5' primer and a J-beta primer mix. One entry per CDR3 protein, called by TCRdb with MiXCR from the 5' RACE reads. This sample has just over 1 million distinct CDR3 sequences, with 45% found just once. The sample comprised blood. The origin of the receptors is a woman aged 60-70 years in good health.

This clonotype was seen more than once but under ten times. The V and J genes are TRBV6-2 or TRBV6-3 and TRBJ2-5; D is undetermined. The end of the DNA is better explained by TRBJ2-7, so the J call may be wrong. Germline V lookup: CDR1 MNHEY, CDR2 SVGEGT. This CDR3 comprises 16 residues. The CDR3 protein is CASSYGSQTFLDEQYF. CDR3 in DNA: TGTGCCAGCAGTTACGGCTCCCAGACCTTTTTGGACGAGCAGTACTTC.

The genes are TRBV11-2 and TRBJ1-3; TRBD1 is a possible D gene (5 bases). This CDR3 contains 12 residues. Per germline, CDR1 SGHAT and CDR2 FQNNGV. Trimming removed 5 bases at V and 4 bases at J, with 6 bases between. The chain's CDR3 is CASSPGGNTIYF. In nucleotides, the CDR3 is TGTGCCAGCAGCCCAGGGGGAAACACCATATATTTT.

This CDR3 is CASSLAPLAELTDTQYF. CDR3 nucleotides: TGTGCCAGCAGCTTAGCCCCTTTAGCGGAACTCACAGATACGCAGTATTTT. V gene TRBV7-2 combines with J gene TRBJ2-3, with D possibly matching TRBD2 (6 bases). Trimming removed 0 bases from V and 2 bases from J, with 15 bases in between. This CDR3 has 17 amino acids. Germline V gives CDR1 SGHTA, CDR2 FQGNSA.

This clonotype was observed a handful of times. The chain recombines TRBV28 with TRBJ2-6; 7 nucleotides align to TRBD1. Germline CDR1 MDHEN, CDR2 SYDVKM. This CDR3 contains 15 residues. The V gene end was trimmed by 7 bases and the J gene end by 2 bases; junction bases not matched to a gene: 5. The CDR3 DNA reads as TGTGCCAGCAACCCCGGGACAGCTGGGGCCAACGTCCTGACTTTC. Translating it yields CASNPGTAGANVLTF.

This sequence joins TRBV7-6 and TRBJ1-4, with a weak D call TRBD1 (5 bases). The CDR3 spans 16 residues. The V and J ends lost 5 bases and 8 bases respectively, with 21 bases between them. The germline gives CDR1 SGHVS, CDR2 FNYEAQ. The CDR3 loop reads CASSRPGQGAGEKLFF. The CDR3 DNA reads TGTGCCAGCAGCCGACCGGGTCAGGGCGCGGGAGAAAAACTGTTTTTT. The complete variable domain, with remaining parts taken from reference TRBV7-6 and TRBJ1-4, reads GAGVSQSPRYKVTKRGQDVALRCDPISGHVSLYWYRQALGQGPEFLTYFNYEAQQDKSGLPNDRFSAERPEGSISTLTIQRTEQRDSAMYRCASSRPGQGAGEKLFFGSGTQLSVL.

This chain links TRBV6-1 with TRBJ2-5; weak D call: TRBD2 (6 bases). This CDR3 spans 12 amino acids. The germline V gene has CDR1 MNHNS and CDR2 SASEGT. V dropped 7 bases and J dropped 11 bases, with 17 bases sitting between them. DNA of the CDR3: TGTGCCAGCACCTTGGGGCGCGGGGAGCAGTACTTC. Translated, it gives CASTLGRGEQYF.

The gene calls are TRBV3-1 and TRBJ1-2, with no clear D. Germline V gene sequence: CDR1 LGHDT, CDR2 YNNKEL (reference sequence). Trimming left V 2 bases short and J 8 bases short, with 12 bases between. This CDR3 region has 13 residues. The CDR3 is CASSQPMTRGYTF. CDR3 DNA sequence: TGTGCCAGCAGCCAACCGATGACGAGGGGCTACACCTTC.

The genes are TRBV7-2 and TRBJ2-1; 11 bases are shared with TRBD1. V trimming: 6 bases; J trimming: 4 bases; junction bases outside the gene matches: 8. The germline CDR1 and CDR2 sequences are SGHTA and FQGNSA. This CDR3 comprises 16 residues. CDR3 bases: TGTGCCAGCAGGGGGACAGGGGGGCCGGGGTACAATGAGCAGTTCTTC. Protein: CASRGTGGPGYNEQFF. Variable domain in full (rest from reference TRBV7-2 and TRBJ2-1): GAGVSQSPSNKVTEKGKDVELRCDPISGHTALYWYRQSLGQGLEFLIYFQGNSAPDKSGLPSDRFSAERTGGSVSTLTIQRTQQEDSAVYLCASRGTGGPGYNEQFFGPGTRLTVL.

There are a few counts of this clonotype. The chain links TRBV11-3 to TRBJ2-1; 9 nucleotides align to TRBD1. Trimming cost V 4 bases and J 4 bases; bases outside gene matches: 8. The germline gives CDR1 SGHNT, CDR2 YENEEA. This CDR3 region has 16 residues. CDR3: CASSSNRDRAYNEQFF. CDR3 nucleotides: TGTGCCAGCAGCTCCAACCGGGACAGGGCTTACAATGAGCAGTTCTTC.

The chain has TRBV10-3 and TRBJ2-2; tentative D call: TRBD1 (8 bases). Per the germline V gene, CDR1 is ENHRY and CDR2 is SYGVKD. The CDR3 runs to 14 residues. V gave up 11 bases and J gave up 1 base, with 14 bases separating them. CDR3 in amino acids: CAVGGTGNTGELFF. DNA for the CDR3: TGTGCCGTCGGGGGGACAGGGAACACCGGGGAGCTGTTTTTT.

This clonotype was counted between two and nine times. This chain uses TRBV5-1 with TRBJ2-3, with TRBD1 identical over 8 bases. The CDR3 totals 14 residues. J was trimmed by 6 bases and V by 3 bases; bases with no gene match: 6. The germline V gene has CDR1 SGHRS and CDR2 YFSETQ. The CDR3 coding sequence is TGCGCCAGCAGCTGGAGGACAGGGACGGATACGCAGTATTTT. It translates to CASSWRTGTDTQYF.

The chain is built from TRBV4-1 and TRBJ2-2; D not certain. Germline CDR1 is MGHRA and CDR2 is YSYEKL. CDR3 length: 12 amino acids. V lost 6 bases to trimming and J lost 6 bases, with 8 bases between them. The CDR3 sequence is CASRDFSGELFF. The CDR3, as DNA: TGCGCCAGCAGGGATTTCTCCGGGGAGCTGTTTTTT.

This clonotype was counted only a few times. The chain combines TRBV2 with TRBJ2-4; a possible D gene is TRBD2 (5 bases). Trimming left V 2 bases short and J 0 bases short, with 8 bases between. This CDR3 contains 15 residues. Germline V gene sequence: CDR1 SNHLY, CDR2 FYNNEI. CDR3 amino acids: CASSEQRRAKNIQYF. The DNA of the CDR3 is TGTGCCAGCAGTGAACAGCGGAGAGCCAAAAACATTCAGTACTTC.

As for this clonotype: One junction end disagrees with the germline gene, perhaps due to a read error. The rearrangement uses TRBV18 and TRBJ2-3; unclear D gene. The CDR3 length is 15 residues. Germline CDR1 and CDR2: KGHSH and LQKENI. The CDR3 DNA reads TGTGCCAGCTCGGCTACAGCCCCGGGCACAGATGCGCAGTATTTT. This translates into CASSATAPGTDAQYF.

This chain joins TRBV10-2 and TRBJ2-1; 14 nucleotides line up with TRBD2. With 3 bases clipped from V and 5 bases from J, the junction kept 12 bases outside the gene matches. The CDR3 is 19 residues long. In germline, CDR1 is WSHSY, CDR2 SAAADI. The CDR3 protein is CASSDRLGLAGVENNEQFF. The CDR3 nucleotides are TGCGCCAGCAGTGACCGATTGGGACTAGCGGGAGTCGAAAACAATGAGCAGTTCTTC.

The V call is TRBV5-1, the J call TRBJ2-2; 8 bases are shared with TRBD2. Germline trimming cut 6 bases from V and 10 bases from J; bases unmatched to any gene: 11. Germline loops: CDR1 SGHRS, CDR2 YFSETQ. This CDR3 has 14 residues. The CDR3 DNA reads as TGCGCCAGCATCAGCGGGAGCGGGGCGGAGGAGCTGTTTTTT. Encoded protein: CASISGSGAEELFF. Full variable domain (outside the CDR3, taken from reference TRBV5-1 and TRBJ2-2): KAGVTQTPRYLIKTRGQQVTLSCSPISGHRSVSWYQQTPGQGLQFLFEYFSETQRNKGNFPGRFSGRQFSNSRSEMNVSTLELGDSALYLCASISGSGAEELFFGEGSRLTVL.

The table lists this clonotype with many counts. One end of the junction varies from germline; a read error may be responsible. This chain connects TRBV4-1 to TRBJ1-2, with 7 positions matching TRBD1. There are 11 residues in the CDR3. The germline CDR1 and CDR2 sequences are MGHRA and YSYEKL. Written as DNA, the CDR3 is TGTGCCAGCAGTCAGGGGGATGGCTACACCTTC. Translating it yields CASSQGDGYTF.

This sequence joins TRBV19 and TRBJ2-1; D unresolved. Between the trimmed V and J ends, which lost 1 base and 0 bases, there was a span of 10 bases. From germline, CDR1 is LNHDA and CDR2 SQIVND (reference sequence). CDR3 length: 16 amino acids. CDR3 residues: CASSIVRQSSYNEQFF. DNA for the CDR3: TGTGCCAGTAGTATAGTTAGGCAGAGCTCCTACAATGAGCAGTTCTTC.